This T cell receptor beta chain was sequenced in a study of T cell changes during pregnancy in multiple sclerosis. CDR3 length: 16 amino acids. V gave up 5 bases and J gave up 4 bases, with 18 bases separating them. In germline, CDR1 is SEHNR, CDR2 FQNEAQ (reference sequence). TCRdb's copy holds only in-frame clones and misses some; the assay was immunoSEQ multiplex PCR. The sample gives roughly 90,000 clones, approximately 89% of which show up once; 1.5% to 2% is in the top ten. The TCR comes from a female donor in good health, enrolled as a control in a pregnancy study. The chain recombines TRBV7-9 with TRBJ1-5; D may be TRBD1 (5 bases). The sample consisted of peripheral blood, taken in the first trimester of pregnancy. CDR3 coding DNA: TGTGCCAGCAGCCCTCCGGGACTGAACTCAAATCAGCCCCAGCATTTT. Translated: CASSPPGLNSNQPQHF.